Below are 21 T cell receptor beta chains sequenced from a single sample in a study of beta chain features in type 1 diabetes. Reverse transcription of all isolated RNA meant that expressed TCRB transcripts were sequenced. This table comes from immunoSEQ multiplex PCR, and its TCRdb copy is limited to in-frame clones, with some not included. Among under 550,000 clones listed, about an eighth were seen once. Sequenced: naive CD4+ T cells from blood. Receptors were obtained from a young woman in good health.

This clone occurred a few times. Within the sample, other DNA sequences also encode this same CDR3. The chain combines TRBV7-2 with TRBJ2-3; TRBD1 aligns across 7 bases. Trimming at V came to 3 bases and at J to 1 base, leaving 1 base not matched to a gene. Germline-derived CDR1 and CDR2 are SGHTA and FQGNSA. The CDR3 is 14 amino acids. The CDR3 reads CASSFTGGTDTQYF. In nucleotides, the CDR3 is TGTGCCAGCAGCTTTACAGGGGGCACAGATACGCAGTATTTT.

This clone was detected only a few times. J is TRBJ1-3 and V is TRBV5-4, with 7 bases identical to TRBD1. The CDR3 loop spans 14 amino acids. CDR1 is SGHNT, CDR2 YYREEE, per germline (reference sequence). Trimming at V came to 5 bases and at J to 2 bases, leaving 4 bases not matched to a gene. The CDR3 is CASRPGTAGNTIYF. CDR3 bases: TGTGCCAGCAGACCCGGGACAGCTGGAAACACCATATATTTT.

In its sample, this clone was seen a few times. The chain has TRBV7-2 and TRBJ2-3; D may be TRBD2 (5 bases). Trimming took 2 bases from V and 2 from J, leaving 11 bases between them. CDR1 SGHTA and CDR2 FQGNSA come from the germline V gene. The CDR3 totals 15 residues. Written as DNA, the CDR3 is TGTGCCAGCAGCTTACTCGGGATTTCCACAGATACGCAGTATTTT. This sequence encodes CASSLLGISTDTQYF.

V is TRBV18 and J is TRBJ2-3; weak D call: TRBD1 (5 bases). Deletions cut 6 bases from V and 0 bases from J, with 13 bases between. The CDR3 spans 15 residues. Germline CDR1 reads KGHSH; CDR2 reads LQKENI. CDR3 region: CASSPSGSSTDTQYF. The CDR3 coding sequence is TGTGCCAGCTCGCCTTCAGGGTCTAGCACAGATACGCAGTATTTT.

This clone has only a few counts. The chain combines TRBV6-6 with TRBJ2-3; D is uncertain. The V and J ends lost 4 bases and 6 bases respectively, with 11 bases between them. CDR1 is MNHNY and CDR2 is SVGAGI in the germline V gene (reference sequence). This CDR3 has 13 amino acids. As DNA, the CDR3 is TGTGCCAGCAGTTTCCTCCGTACGGATACGCAGTATTTT. It translates to CASSFLRTDTQYF.

The CDR3 bases are TGTGCCAGCAGCATCAGCGGGAGTAAGTATAGTGAGCAGTTCTTC. It encodes CASSISGSKYSEQFF. This rearrangement joins TRBV9 to TRBJ2-1, with 8 bases aligning to TRBD2. This CDR3 comprises 15 residues. The germline V gene encodes CDR1 SGDLS and CDR2 YYNGEE. The ends lost 4 bases at V and 9 bases at J; junction bases unmatched: 12.

This clone was recorded a few times. This chain uses TRBV2 with TRBJ2-7, with TRBD2 as a possible D gene (6 bases). The germline gives CDR1 SNHLY, CDR2 FYNNEI. This CDR3 has 14 residues. V lost 2 bases, J lost 3 bases, and 11 bases lay in between. The CDR3 DNA is TGTGCCAGCAGTGAATTCTCGGGGGACTACGAGCAGTACTTC. Translation gives CASSEFSGDYEQYF.

V usage is TRBV7-9 and J usage is TRBJ2-5; no reliable D call. Per the germline V gene, CDR1 is SEHNR and CDR2 is FQNEAQ (reference sequence). Trimming pared 8 bases from V and 4 bases from J, leaving 11 bases between. The CDR3 totals 12 residues. CDR3 bases: TGTGCCAGCTATAGAGTGGGAGAGACCCAGTACTTC. Translation: CASYRVGETQYF.

This clone occurred a few times. CDR3 sequence (DNA): TGTGCCAGCAGCCAAGATTGGACAGGGATCACAGATACGCAGTATTTT. Its protein product is CASSQDWTGITDTQYF. The gene calls are TRBV4-2 and TRBJ2-3; TRBD1 matches 8 bases. Trimming took 0 bases from V and 2 from J; bases not matched to a gene: 4. CDR1 and CDR2 from the germline V gene are LGHNA and YNFKEQ. The CDR3 is 16 residues long.

V is TRBV6-5 and J is TRBJ1-2, with TRBD1 as a possible D gene (5 bases). V shed 5 bases and J shed 4 bases, with 14 bases lying between them. Per the germline V gene, CDR1 is MNHEY and CDR2 is SVGAGI. The length of the CDR3 is 14 residues. The CDR3 region has the DNA TGTGCCAGCAGTCAAGACAGCTCCCTCTATGGCTACACCTTC. Protein sequence: CASSQDSSLYGYTF.

This clone showed up just a few times. The rearrangement joins TRBV28 to TRBJ2-1, with a possible D match to TRBD2 (6 bases). The V gene lost 7 bases and the J gene lost 7 bases, with 14 bases spanning the gap. The CDR3 runs to 13 residues. Germline V lookup: CDR1 MDHEN, CDR2 SYDVKM. The CDR3 region has the DNA TGTGCCAGCACCCTCGGGACTCCTAATGAGCAGTTCTTC. Translating it yields CASTLGTPNEQFF.

With regard to this clone: This CDR3 is also generated by other DNA sequences in the sample. The chain joins TRBV18 to TRBJ2-7; D gene ambiguous. Germline V gene sequence: CDR1 KGHSH, CDR2 LQKENI. The germline V and J ends were trimmed by 3 bases and 0 bases, with 6 bases remaining between them. This CDR3 is built from 13 residues. The CDR3 nucleotides are TGTGCCAGCTCACCCACCTCCTCCTACGAGCAGTACGTC. It codes for CASSPTSSYEQYV.

The chain uses TRBV23-1 and TRBJ1-4; maybe TRBD1 (6 bases). TRBV23-1 is annotated as an ORF whose role is uncertain. Between the trimmed V and J ends, which lost 0 bases and 0 bases, there was a span of 11 bases. The CDR3 is 17 amino acids. CDR3 region: CASSQSIQGPTNEKLFF. CDR3 nucleotides: TGCGCCAGCAGTCAATCGATACAGGGCCCAACTAATGAAAAACTGTTTTTT.

The chain is built from TRBV5-4 and TRBJ2-3; D unclear. The CDR3 is 11 amino acids. V lost 5 bases, J lost 9 bases, and 10 bases lay in between. The germline gives CDR1 SGHNT, CDR2 YYREEE (reference sequence). The CDR3 region is CASSRDRTQYF. CDR3 DNA: TGTGCCAGCAGTCGTGACCGGACGCAGTATTTT.

CDR3 bases: TGCGCCAGCAGCCAAGATCGCGGGGGTCCTGACGCTGAAGCTTTCTTT. Amino acids: CASSQDRGGPDAEAFF. The chain couples TRBV4-3 to TRBJ1-1; a weak D match, TRBD1 (5 bases). The V end lost 0 bases, the J end lost 6 bases, and 17 bases lay between the germline ends. In germline, CDR1 is LGHNA, CDR2 YSLEER. There are 16 residues in the CDR3.

This clone came up a few times. This chain connects TRBV12-5 to TRBJ2-6, with D possibly matching TRBD1 (6 bases). This CDR3 is built from 16 residues. Germline V gives CDR1 LGHNT, CDR2 FRNRAP. Trimming removed 2 bases from V and 2 bases from J, with 10 bases in between. In DNA, the CDR3 is TGTGCTAGTGGTTTGACCAGGGGCCCTGGGGCCAACGTCCTGACTTTC. Protein sequence: CASGLTRGPGANVLTF.

V gene TRBV19 combines with J gene TRBJ2-4, with 8 nucleotides matching TRBD2. The junction had 9 bases not matched to a gene; V was cut back by 3 bases and J by 5 bases. This CDR3 is built from 16 residues. Germline loops: CDR1 LNHDA, CDR2 SQIVND (reference sequence). CDR3 sequence (DNA): TGTGCCAGTAGTATGTCAGGGAGCGGGGGCCAAAACATTCAGTACTTC. This encodes CASSMSGSGGQNIQYF. Full variable domain (remainder filled in from reference TRBV19 and TRBJ2-4): DGGITQSPKYLFRKEGQNVTLSCEQNLNHDAMYWYRQDPGQGLRLIYYSQIVNDFQKGDIAEGYSVSREKKESFPLTVTSAQKNPTAFYLCASSMSGSGGQNIQYFGAGTRLSVL.

This clone was counted between two and nine times. CDR3 in DNA: TGCGCCAGCAGCTTTCAGGGGGCCGCAACTAATGAAAAACTGTTTTTT. Its protein product is CASSFQGAATNEKLFF. This chain joins TRBV5-1 and TRBJ1-4; 8 bases are a match to TRBD1. The CDR3 has 16 amino acids. The V gene's germline CDR1 is SGHRS and CDR2 YFSETQ. V was clipped by 2 bases and J by 0 bases; unmatched bases: 3.

The chain joins TRBV10-3 to TRBJ2-7, with D unclear. V dropped 0 bases and J dropped 6 bases, with 9 bases sitting between them. There are 13 residues in the CDR3. Germline V lookup: CDR1 ENHRY, CDR2 SYGVKD. The CDR3 bases are TGTGCCATCAGTGAGTCGAAGTTAGGCGAGCAGTACGTC. This translates into CAISESKLGEQYV.

This clone was counted only a few times. The chain's CDR3 is CSVGSRTNTGELFF. The CDR3 nucleotides read TGCAGCGTTGGAAGCAGGACGAACACCGGGGAGCTGTTTTTT. The rearrangement joins TRBV29-1 to TRBJ2-2; D is unclear. V lost 4 bases, J lost 0 bases, and 9 bases lay in between. This CDR3 comprises 14 residues. Germline-derived CDR1 and CDR2 are SQVTM and ANQGSEA.

In its sample, this clone was seen a few times. The V call is TRBV28, the J call TRBJ2-1; TRBD1 matches 9 bases. The CDR3 covers 15 residues. Trimming cost V 9 bases and J 2 bases; bases outside gene matches: 8. The germline V gene encodes CDR1 MDHEN and CDR2 SYDVKM. The DNA of the CDR3 is TGTGCCAGTTCCCCGGGGACAGGGCCCTACAATGAGCAGTTCTTC. Protein: CASSPGTGPYNEQFF.